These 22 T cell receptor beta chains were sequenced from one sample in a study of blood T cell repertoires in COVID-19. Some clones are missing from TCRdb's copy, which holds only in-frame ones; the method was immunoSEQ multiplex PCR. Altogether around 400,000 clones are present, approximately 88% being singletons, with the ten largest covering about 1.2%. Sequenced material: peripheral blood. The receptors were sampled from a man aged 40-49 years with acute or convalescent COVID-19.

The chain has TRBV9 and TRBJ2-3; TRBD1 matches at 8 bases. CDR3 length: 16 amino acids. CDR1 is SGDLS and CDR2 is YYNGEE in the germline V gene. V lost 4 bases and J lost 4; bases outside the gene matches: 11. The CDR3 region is CASSPTGTGSSDTQYF. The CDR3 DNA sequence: TGTGCCAGCAGCCCCACTGGGACAGGCTCATCAGATACGCAGTATTTT.

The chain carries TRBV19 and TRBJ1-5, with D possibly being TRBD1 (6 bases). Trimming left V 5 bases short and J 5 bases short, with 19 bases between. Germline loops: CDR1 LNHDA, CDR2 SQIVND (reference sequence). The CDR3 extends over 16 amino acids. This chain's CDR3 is CASSAQQGVGDQPQHF. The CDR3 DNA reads TGTGCCAGTAGTGCGCAACAGGGAGTGGGCGATCAGCCCCAGCATTTT.

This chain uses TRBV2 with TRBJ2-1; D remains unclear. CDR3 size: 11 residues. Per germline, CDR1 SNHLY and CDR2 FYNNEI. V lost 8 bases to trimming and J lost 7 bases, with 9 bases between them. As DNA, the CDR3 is TGTGCCAGCCGAACAGTTAATGAGCAGTTCTTC. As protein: CASRTVNEQFF.

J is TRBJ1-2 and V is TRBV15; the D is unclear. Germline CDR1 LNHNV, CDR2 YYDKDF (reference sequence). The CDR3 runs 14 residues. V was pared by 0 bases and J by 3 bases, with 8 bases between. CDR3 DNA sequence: TGTGCCACCAGCAGAGATCTCCGGGACTATGGCTACACCTTC. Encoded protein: CATSRDLRDYGYTF.

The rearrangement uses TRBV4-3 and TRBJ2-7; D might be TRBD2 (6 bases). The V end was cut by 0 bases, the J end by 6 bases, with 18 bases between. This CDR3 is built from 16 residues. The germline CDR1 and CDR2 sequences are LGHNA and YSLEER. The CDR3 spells CASSQEGRRGFFEQYF. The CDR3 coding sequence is TGCGCCAGCAGCCAAGAGGGAAGGAGGGGCTTCTTCGAGCAGTACTTC.

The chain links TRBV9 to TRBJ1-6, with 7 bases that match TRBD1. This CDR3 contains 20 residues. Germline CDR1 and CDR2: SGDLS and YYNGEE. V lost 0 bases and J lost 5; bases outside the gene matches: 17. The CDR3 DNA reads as TGTGCCAGCAGCGTAGAGGGGGCTTTTGCCTCCCACAACCATAATTCACCCCTCCACTTT. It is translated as CASSVEGAFASHNHNSPLHF.

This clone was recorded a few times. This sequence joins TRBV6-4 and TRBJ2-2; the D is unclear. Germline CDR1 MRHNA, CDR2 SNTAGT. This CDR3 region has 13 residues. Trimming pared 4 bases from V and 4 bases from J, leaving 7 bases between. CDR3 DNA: TGTGCCAGCAGTGCGACTCGCACCGGGGAGCTGTTTTTT. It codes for CASSATRTGELFF.

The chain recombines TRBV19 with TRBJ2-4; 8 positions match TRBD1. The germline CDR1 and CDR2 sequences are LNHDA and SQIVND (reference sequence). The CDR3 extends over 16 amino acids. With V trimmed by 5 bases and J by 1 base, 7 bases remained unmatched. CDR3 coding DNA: TGTGCCAGTAGTGATGGACAGGGTTGGGCCAAAAACATTCAGTACTTC. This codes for CASSDGQGWAKNIQYF.

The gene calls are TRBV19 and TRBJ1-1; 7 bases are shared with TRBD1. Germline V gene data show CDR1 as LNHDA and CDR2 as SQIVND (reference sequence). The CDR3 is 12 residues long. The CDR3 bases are TGTGGAGTACAGGGGAGGAACACTGAAGCTTTCTTT. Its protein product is CGVQGRNTEAFF.

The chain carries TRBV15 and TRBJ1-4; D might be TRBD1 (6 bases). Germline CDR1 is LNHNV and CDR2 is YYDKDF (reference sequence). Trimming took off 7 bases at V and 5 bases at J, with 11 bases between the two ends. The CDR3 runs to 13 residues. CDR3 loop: CATNRGANEKLFF. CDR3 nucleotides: TGTGCCACCAATCGGGGGGCAAATGAAAAACTGTTTTTT.

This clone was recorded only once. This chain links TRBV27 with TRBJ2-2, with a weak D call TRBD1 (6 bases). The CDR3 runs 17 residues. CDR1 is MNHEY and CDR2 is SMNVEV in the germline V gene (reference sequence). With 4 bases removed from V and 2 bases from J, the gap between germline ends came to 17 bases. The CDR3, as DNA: TGTGCCAGCAGTTATCTACAGGGTAGGGGAAACACCGGGGAGCTGTTTTTT. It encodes CASSYLQGRGNTGELFF.

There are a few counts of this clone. The DNA of the CDR3 is TGTGCCAGCAGCTTGCAGGGAACCGGGGAGCTGTTTTTT. Translated: CASSLQGTGELFF. V usage is TRBV7-9 and J usage is TRBJ2-2; D might be TRBD1 (5 bases). This CDR3 region has 13 residues. Trimming pared 3 bases from V and 5 bases from J, leaving 7 bases between. From germline, CDR1 is SEHNR and CDR2 FQNEAQ (reference sequence).

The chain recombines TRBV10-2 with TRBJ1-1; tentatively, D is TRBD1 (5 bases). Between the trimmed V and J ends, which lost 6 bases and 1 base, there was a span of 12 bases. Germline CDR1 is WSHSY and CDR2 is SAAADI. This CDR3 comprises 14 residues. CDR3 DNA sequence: TGCGCCAGCAGCACAGGTACCTGGAACACTGAAGCTTTCTTT. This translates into CASSTGTWNTEAFF.

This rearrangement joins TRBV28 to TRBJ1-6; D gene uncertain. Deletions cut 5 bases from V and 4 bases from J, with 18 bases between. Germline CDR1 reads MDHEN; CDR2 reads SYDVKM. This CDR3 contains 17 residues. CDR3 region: CASSLTGSPAYNSPLHF. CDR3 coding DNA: TGTGCCAGCAGTCTGACCGGGTCTCCGGCATATAATTCACCCCTCCACTTT.

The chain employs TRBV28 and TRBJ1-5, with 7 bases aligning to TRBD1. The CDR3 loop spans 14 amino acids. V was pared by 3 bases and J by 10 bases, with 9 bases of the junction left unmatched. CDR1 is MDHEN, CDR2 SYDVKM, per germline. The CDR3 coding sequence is TGTGCCAGCAGTTTTTCCGACAGGGAGAAACCCCAGCATTTT. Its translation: CASSFSDREKPQHF.

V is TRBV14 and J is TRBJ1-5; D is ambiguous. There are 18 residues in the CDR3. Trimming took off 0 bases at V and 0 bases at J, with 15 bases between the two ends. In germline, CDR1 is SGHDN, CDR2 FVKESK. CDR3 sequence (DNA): TGTGCCAGCAGCCAAGAGGCCCAGACAAACACTAGCAATCAGCCCCAGCATTTT. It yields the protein CASSQEAQTNTSNQPQHF.

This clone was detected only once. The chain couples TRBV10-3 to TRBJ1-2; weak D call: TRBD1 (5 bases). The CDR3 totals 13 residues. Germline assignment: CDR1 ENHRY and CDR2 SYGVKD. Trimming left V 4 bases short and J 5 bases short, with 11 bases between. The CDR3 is CAISGGAGYGYTF. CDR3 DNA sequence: TGTGCCATCAGTGGTGGGGCCGGGTATGGCTACACCTTC.

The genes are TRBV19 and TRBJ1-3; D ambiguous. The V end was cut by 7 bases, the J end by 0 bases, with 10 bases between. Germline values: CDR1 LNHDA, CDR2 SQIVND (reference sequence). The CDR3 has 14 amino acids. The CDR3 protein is CASMLRSSGNTIYF. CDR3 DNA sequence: TGTGCCAGTATGCTCAGAAGCTCTGGAAACACCATATATTTT.

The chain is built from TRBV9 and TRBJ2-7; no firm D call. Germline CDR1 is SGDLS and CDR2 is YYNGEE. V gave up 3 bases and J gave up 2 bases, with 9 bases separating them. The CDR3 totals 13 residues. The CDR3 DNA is TGTGCCAGCAGCGGGGTTCAGGCCTACGAGCAGTACTTC. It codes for CASSGVQAYEQYF.

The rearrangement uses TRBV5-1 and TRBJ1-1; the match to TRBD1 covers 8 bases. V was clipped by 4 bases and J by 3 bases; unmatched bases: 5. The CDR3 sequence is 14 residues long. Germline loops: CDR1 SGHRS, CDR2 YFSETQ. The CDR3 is CASSRLTGDTEAFF. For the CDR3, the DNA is TGCGCCAGCAGCCGATTGACAGGGGACACTGAAGCTTTCTTT.

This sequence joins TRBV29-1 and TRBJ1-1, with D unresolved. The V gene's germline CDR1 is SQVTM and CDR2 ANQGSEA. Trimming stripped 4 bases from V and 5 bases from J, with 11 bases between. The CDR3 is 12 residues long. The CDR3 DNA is TGCAGCGTTGGGGTTGTCGGGACTGAAGCTTTCTTT. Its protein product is CSVGVVGTEAFF. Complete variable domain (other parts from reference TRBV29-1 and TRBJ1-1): SAVISQKPSRDICQRGTSLTIQCQVDSQVTMMFWYRQQPGQSLTLIATANQGSEATYESGFVIDKFPISRPNLTFSTLTVSNMSPEDSSIYLCSVGVVGTEAFFGQGTRLTVV.

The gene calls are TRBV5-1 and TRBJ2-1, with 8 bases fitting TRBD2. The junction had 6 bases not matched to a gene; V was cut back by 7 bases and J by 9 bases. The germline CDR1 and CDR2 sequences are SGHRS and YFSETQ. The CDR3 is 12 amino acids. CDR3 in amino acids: CASGAGDGEQFF. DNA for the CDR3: TGCGCCAGCGGAGCGGGAGACGGTGAGCAGTTCTTC.